The present entry profiles one TCR beta chain with its context. This clonotype appeared a few times. The specificity of this receptor is unknown. There are no base qualities to consult, and no much larger clone falls within one base. The CDR3 measures 16 amino acids from cysteine to phenylalanine. Only CDR3 DNA is held: 48 bases, read in frame from base 1. CDR1 and CDR2 were assigned from the germline V gene as MNHNS and SASEGT. Relative to germline, V is 6 bases shorter and J is 5 bases shorter, with 20 bases between their ends. This entry comes from a study of post-analysis software for immune sequencing data (dated by TCRdb to between 2015 and 2017). Regarding the study in general: Recorded disease courses included relapsing-remitting, secondary progressive and progressive-relapsing multiple sclerosis, with some patients lacking subtype annotation. The multiple sclerosis patient repertoires were compared with 11 previously published healthy control repertoires from donors aged about 6 to 26 years. A subset of samples was prepared in parallel using single-end sample barcoding, then pooled and co-amplified after Illumina adapter ligation. Summary of the overall study and its limitations: Direct clustering with F measure revealed strong co-clustering of samples prepared in the same batch, which led to a batch-effect correction. The control group was slightly older than the multiple sclerosis patient group. Significantly higher frequencies in patients than in controls were found for about 5 TRBV segments, including TRBV5-6, TRBV5-1 and TRBV20-1. Multiple sclerosis patients had significantly lower normalized Chao1 diversity than controls, a result that suggests substantial peripheral T-cell clonal expansion.

The library was generated by PCR. Sequencing instrument: Illumina HiSeq 2500. To reduce PCR and sequencing biases, unique molecular identifiers were incorporated into the TCR beta cDNA libraries. Per 1 to 10 million input T cells, 500,000 or so cDNA molecules were obtained, such that each molecule approximated one T cell. Patient libraries were prepared and sequenced with the same protocol used for the earlier healthy control dataset. Samples belonging to the same batch were prepared together, multiplexed and sequenced on a shared HiSeq lane. The original pipeline was this. Raw barcoded reads were processed with MIGEC, and single-read molecular identifier groups were discarded before consensus assembly and CDR3 extraction. VDJtools was used for post-analysis of the clonotype tables, with diversity normalized by down-sampling every dataset to the smallest sample size. In repertoire overlap clustering, CDR3 amino acid sequences, but not nucleotide sequences, were matched to correct batch-related cross-sample contamination. Using fastp trimming at Q25 and MiXCR clonotype assembly, TCRdb reanalyzed the public sequencing data and kept in-frame beta chains. Every distinct CDR3 protein forms one entry, paired with its most common genes and DNA. TCRdb's processing, not the authors', yielded these V and J calls. The sample table shows a few hundred thousand distinct CDR3 sequences, and less than 40% are seen once. The ten largest clones take up approximately 5.4% of the sample.

To demonstrate the VDJtools post-analysis software, TCR beta repertoires were profiled from the peripheral blood of more than ten young patients with multiple sclerosis. The multiple sclerosis patients were children and adolescents ranging in age from about 6 to 17 years. The specimen sequenced was blood. This sequence uses TRBV6-1 and TRBJ1-5; no D gene can be assigned with confidence. The source of this sequence is a girl under 18 with multiple sclerosis. The CDR3 sequence is CASRERSPRADQPQHF. In nucleotide form, the sequence is TGTGCCAGCAGGGAGCGGTCCCCCCGCGCGGATCAGCCCCAGCATTTT.